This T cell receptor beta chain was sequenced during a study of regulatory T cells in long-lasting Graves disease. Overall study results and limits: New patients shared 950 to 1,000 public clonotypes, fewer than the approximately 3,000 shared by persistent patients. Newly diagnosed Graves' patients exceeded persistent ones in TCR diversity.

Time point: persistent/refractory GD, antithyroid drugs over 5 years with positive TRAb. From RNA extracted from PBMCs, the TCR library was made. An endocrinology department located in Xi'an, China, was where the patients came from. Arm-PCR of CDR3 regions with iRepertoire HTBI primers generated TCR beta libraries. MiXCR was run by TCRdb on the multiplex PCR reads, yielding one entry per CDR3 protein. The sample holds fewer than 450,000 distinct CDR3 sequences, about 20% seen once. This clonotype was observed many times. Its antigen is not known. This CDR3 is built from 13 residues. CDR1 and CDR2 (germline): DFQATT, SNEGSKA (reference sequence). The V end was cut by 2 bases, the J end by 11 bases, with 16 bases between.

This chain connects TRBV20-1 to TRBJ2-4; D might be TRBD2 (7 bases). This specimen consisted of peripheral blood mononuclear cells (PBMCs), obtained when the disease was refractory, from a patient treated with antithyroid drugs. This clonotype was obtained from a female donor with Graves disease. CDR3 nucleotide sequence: TGCAGTGCTAGATTGGAAGGGGGGGTCGTTCAGTACTTC. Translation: CSARLEGGVVQYF.